The 9 T cell receptor beta chains below all came from one sample that was sequenced in a study of blood T cell repertoires in COVID-19 (TCRdb year 2020). Library prep was done by the immunoSEQ multiplex PCR assay. The table was pulled from immuneACCESS by TCRdb, which kept in-frame rearrangements only. Such tables lose some clones; where checked, under half of the loss comes from unresolved V genes, and the rest has no known cause. Counted in this sample were 200,000 to 250,000 clones; roughly four fifths of them appeared once. In total, the top ten clones hold 3% to 4% of the sample. Material for sequencing was PBMCs or T cells enriched from blood (not recorded which). Every receptor here comes from an older woman who had recovered from COVID-19.

This clone showed up just once. The chain combines TRBV7-8 with TRBJ1-2, with D possibly TRBD1 on 6 matching bases. The germline V gene encodes CDR1 SGHVS and CDR2 FQNEAQ. CDR3 size: 16 residues. Trimming left V 5 bases short and J 4 bases short, with 20 bases between. This CDR3 reads CASSPNAGTLGYGYTF. The CDR3 coding sequence is TGTGCCAGCAGCCCGAATGCCGGGACACTGGGCTATGGCTACACCTTC.

This chain joins TRBV12-3 or TRBV12-4 and TRBJ1-2; D is uncertain. This CDR3 contains 12 residues. With 1 base removed from V and 4 bases from J, the gap between germline ends came to 4 bases. The DNA of the CDR3 is TGTGCCAGCAGTTTAGACTTCTATGGCTACACCTTC. It yields the protein CASSLDFYGYTF.

The chain carries TRBV6-5 and TRBJ1-3; TRBD1 is a possible D gene (6 bases). Germline CDR1 is MNHEY and CDR2 is SVGAGI. Trimming took off 5 bases at V and 4 bases at J, with 12 bases between the two ends. The CDR3 runs 14 residues. CDR3 nucleotide sequence: TGTGCCAGCAGTCCCACGGGACAAGGAAACACCATATATTTT. Amino acid sequence: CASSPTGQGNTIYF.

The rearrangement joins TRBV18 to TRBJ1-5; TRBD1 aligns across 9 bases. The CDR3 consists of 15 residues. The V gene end was trimmed by 2 bases and the J gene end by 5 bases; junction bases not matched to a gene: 4. From germline, CDR1 is KGHSH and CDR2 LQKENI. The CDR3 sequence: CASSPAGQGYQPQHF. CDR3 nucleotides: TGTGCCAGCTCACCAGCGGGACAGGGATATCAGCCCCAGCATTTT.

CDR3 residues: CASSLDRAGAPTDTQYF. Written as DNA, the CDR3 is TGCGCCAGCAGCTTGGATCGAGCGGGGGCCCCCACAGATACGCAGTATTTT. V gene TRBV5-1 combines with J gene TRBJ2-3, with TRBD2 matching over 8 bases. The V and J ends lost 0 bases and 2 bases, in that order; junction bases with no gene match: 8. Germline-derived CDR1 and CDR2 are SGHRS and YFSETQ. The CDR3 consists of 17 residues.

The rearrangement uses TRBV7-9 and TRBJ2-7; D gene unclear. Germline CDR1 is SEHNR and CDR2 is FQNEAQ (reference sequence). The V gene lost 2 bases and the J gene lost 2 bases, with 7 bases spanning the gap. The CDR3 consists of 13 residues. The CDR3 is CASSLNSAYEQYF. For the CDR3, the DNA is TGTGCCAGCAGCTTAAACTCGGCCTACGAGCAGTACTTC.

The chain links TRBV19 to TRBJ2-2, with D possibly TRBD1 on 6 matching bases. V lost 5 bases and J 5 bases, leaving 9 bases between the germline ends. The CDR3 is 13 residues long. Germline CDR1 reads LNHDA; CDR2 reads SQIVND (reference sequence). The CDR3 DNA reads TGTGCCAGTAGTCCTCAGGGGACCGGGGAGCTGTTTTTT. Translating gives CASSPQGTGELFF. The whole variable domain, filled in from reference TRBV19 and TRBJ2-2, reads DGGITQSPKYLFRKEGQNVTLSCEQNLNHDAMYWYRQDPGQGLRLIYYSQIVNDFQKGDIAEGYSVSREKKESFPLTVTSAQKNPTAFYLCASSPQGTGELFFGEGSRLTVL.

This clone came up once. The V gene is TRBV2, the J gene TRBJ1-2; D gene ambiguous. Trimming took off 2 bases at V and 4 bases at J, with 5 bases between the two ends. The CDR3 runs 12 residues. Germline values: CDR1 SNHLY, CDR2 FYNNEI. CDR3 bases: TGTGCCAGCAGTGAAAACTCCTATGGCTACACCTTC. This codes for CASSENSYGYTF.

The chain uses TRBV5-4 and TRBJ1-1; D is perhaps TRBD1 (6 bases). The CDR3 runs 14 residues. V was pared by 0 bases and J by 4 bases, with 10 bases between. CDR1 and CDR2 (germline): SGHNT, YYREEE (reference sequence). This CDR3 is CASSLAGGPTEAFF. The CDR3 DNA follows: TGTGCCAGCAGCTTGGCGGGGGGGCCCACTGAAGCTTTCTTT.